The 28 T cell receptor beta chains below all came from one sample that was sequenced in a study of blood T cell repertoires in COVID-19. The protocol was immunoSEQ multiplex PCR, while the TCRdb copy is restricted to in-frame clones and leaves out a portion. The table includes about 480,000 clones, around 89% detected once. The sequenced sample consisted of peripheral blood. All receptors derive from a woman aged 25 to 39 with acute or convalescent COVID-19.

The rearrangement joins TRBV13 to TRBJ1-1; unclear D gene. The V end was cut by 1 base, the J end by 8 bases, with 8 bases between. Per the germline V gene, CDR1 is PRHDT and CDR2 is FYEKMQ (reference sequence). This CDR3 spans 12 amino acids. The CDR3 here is CASSLVAREAFF. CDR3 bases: TGTGCCAGCAGCTTAGTAGCGCGGGAAGCTTTCTTT.

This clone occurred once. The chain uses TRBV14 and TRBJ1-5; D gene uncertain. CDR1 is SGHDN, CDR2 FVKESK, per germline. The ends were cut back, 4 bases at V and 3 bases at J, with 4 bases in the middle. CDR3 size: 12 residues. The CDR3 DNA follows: TGTGCCAGCAGCCTTAACAATCAGCCCCAGCATTTT. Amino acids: CASSLNNQPQHF. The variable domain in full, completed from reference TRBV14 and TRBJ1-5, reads EAGVTQFPSHSVIEKGQTVTLRCDPISGHDNLYWYRRVMGKEIKFLLHFVKESKQDESGMPNNRFLAERTGGTYSTLKVQPAELEDSGVYFCASSLNNQPQHFGDGTRLSIL.

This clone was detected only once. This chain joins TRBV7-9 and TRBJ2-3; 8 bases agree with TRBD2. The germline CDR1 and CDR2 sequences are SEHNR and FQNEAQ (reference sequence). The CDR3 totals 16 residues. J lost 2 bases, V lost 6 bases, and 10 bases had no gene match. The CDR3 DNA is TGTGCCAGCAGGCCAAGAGCGGGGGTTATCACAGATACGCAGTATTTT. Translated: CASRPRAGVITDTQYF.

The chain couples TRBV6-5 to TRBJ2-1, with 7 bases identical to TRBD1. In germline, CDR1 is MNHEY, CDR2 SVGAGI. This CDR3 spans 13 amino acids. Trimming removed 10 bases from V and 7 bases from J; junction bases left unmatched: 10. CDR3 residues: CATETGWVNEQFF. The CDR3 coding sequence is TGTGCCACCGAGACAGGGTGGGTAAATGAGCAGTTCTTC.

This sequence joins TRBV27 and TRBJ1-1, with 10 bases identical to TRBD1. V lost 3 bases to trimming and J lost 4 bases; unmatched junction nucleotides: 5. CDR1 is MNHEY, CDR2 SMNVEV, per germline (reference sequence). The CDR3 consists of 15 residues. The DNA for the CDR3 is TGTGCCAGCAGTTTGACAAGGACAGGGGGCACTGAAGCTTTCTTT. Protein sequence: CASSLTRTGGTEAFF.

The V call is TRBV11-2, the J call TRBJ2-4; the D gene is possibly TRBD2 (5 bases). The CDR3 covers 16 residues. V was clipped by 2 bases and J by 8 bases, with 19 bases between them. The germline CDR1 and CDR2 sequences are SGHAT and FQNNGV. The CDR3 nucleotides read TGTGCCAGCAGCTTAACCCCGGGAAGGGAACGGGACATTCAGTACTTC. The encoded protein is CASSLTPGRERDIQYF.

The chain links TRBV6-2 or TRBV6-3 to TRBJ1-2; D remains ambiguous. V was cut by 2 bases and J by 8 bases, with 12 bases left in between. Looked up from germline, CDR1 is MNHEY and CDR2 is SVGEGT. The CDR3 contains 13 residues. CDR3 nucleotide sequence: TGTGCCAGCAGTTACGGGGTCGGAGGGGGCTACACCTTC. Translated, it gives CASSYGVGGGYTF.

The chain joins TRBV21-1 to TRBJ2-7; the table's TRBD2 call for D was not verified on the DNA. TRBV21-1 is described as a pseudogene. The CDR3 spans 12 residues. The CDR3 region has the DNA TGTGCCAGCAGCTCCCCCCCGGAGGGCCAGTACTTC. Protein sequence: CASSSPPEGQYF.

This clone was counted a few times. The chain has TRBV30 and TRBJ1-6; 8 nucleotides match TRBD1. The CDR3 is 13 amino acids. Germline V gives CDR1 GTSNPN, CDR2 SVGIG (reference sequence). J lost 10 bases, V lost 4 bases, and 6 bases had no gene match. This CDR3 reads CAWNGQGSSPLHF. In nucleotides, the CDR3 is TGTGCCTGGAACGGACAGGGAAGCTCACCCCTCCACTTT.

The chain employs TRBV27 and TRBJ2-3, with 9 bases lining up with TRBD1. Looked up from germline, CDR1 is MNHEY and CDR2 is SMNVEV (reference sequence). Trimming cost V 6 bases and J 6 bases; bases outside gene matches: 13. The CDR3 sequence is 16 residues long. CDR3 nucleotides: TGTGCCAGCAGGGCCCTAACAGGGGGCCAGTCGGATACGCAGTATTTT. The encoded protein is CASRALTGGQSDTQYF.

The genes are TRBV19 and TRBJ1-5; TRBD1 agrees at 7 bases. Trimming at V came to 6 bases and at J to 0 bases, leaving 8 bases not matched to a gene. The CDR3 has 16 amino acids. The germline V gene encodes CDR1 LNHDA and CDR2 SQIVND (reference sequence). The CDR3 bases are TGTGCCAGTAGACAGGGGAAAGTATATAGCAATCAGCCCCAGCATTTT. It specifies CASRQGKVYSNQPQHF.

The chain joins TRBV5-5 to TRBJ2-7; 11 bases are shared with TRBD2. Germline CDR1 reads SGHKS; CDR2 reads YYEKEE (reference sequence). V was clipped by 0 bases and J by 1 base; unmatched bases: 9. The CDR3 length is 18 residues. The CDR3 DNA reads TGTGCCAGCAGCTTGGGGCCTAGCGGGGGGTATCGATCCTACGAGCAGTACTTC. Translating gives CASSLGPSGGYRSYEQYF.

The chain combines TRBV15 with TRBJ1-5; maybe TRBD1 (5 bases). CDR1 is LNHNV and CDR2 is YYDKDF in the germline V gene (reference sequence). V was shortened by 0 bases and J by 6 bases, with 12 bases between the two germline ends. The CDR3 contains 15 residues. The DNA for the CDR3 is TGTGCCACCAGCAGAGATTTTGGGGGAGGTCAGCCCCAGCATTTT. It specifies CATSRDFGGGQPQHF.

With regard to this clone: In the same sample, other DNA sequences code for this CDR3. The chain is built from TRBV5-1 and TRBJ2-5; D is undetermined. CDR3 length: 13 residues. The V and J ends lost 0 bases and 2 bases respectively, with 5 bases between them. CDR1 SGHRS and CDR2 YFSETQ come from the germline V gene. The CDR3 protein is CASSLGLQETQYF. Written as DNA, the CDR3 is TGCGCCAGCAGCTTGGGTTTACAAGAGACCCAGTACTTC.

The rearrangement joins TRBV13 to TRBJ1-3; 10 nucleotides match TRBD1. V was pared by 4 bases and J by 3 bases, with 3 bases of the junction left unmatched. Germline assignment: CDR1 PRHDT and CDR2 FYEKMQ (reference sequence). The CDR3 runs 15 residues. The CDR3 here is CASSSGTGDGNTIYF. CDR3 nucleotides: TGTGCCAGCAGCTCCGGGACAGGGGATGGAAACACCATATATTTT.

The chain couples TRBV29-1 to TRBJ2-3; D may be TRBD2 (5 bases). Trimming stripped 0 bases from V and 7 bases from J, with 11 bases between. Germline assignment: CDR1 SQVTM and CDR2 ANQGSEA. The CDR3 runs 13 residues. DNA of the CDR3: TGCAGCGTTGAAGACTCGACGGGGAATACGCAGTATTTT. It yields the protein CSVEDSTGNTQYF.

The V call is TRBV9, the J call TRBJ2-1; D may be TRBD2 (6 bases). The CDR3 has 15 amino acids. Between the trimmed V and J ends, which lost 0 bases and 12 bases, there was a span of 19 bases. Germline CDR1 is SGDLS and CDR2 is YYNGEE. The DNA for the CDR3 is TGTGCCAGCAGCGTAGGTTGGGACGGGGGTTTCGTGCAGTTCTTC. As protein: CASSVGWDGGFVQFF.

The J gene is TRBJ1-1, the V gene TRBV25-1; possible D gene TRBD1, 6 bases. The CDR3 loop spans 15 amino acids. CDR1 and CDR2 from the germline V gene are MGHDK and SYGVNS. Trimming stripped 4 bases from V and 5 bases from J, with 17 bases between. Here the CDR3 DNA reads TGTGCCAGCAGTGCGGGGAGGGGGGTAGGGACTGAAGCTTTCTTT. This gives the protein CASSAGRGVGTEAFF. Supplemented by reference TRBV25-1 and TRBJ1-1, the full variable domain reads EADIYQTPRYLVIGTGKKITLECSQTMGHDKMYWYQQDPGMELHLIHYSYGVNSTEKGDLSSESTVSRIRTEHFPLTLESARPSHTSQYLCASSAGRGVGTEAFFGQGTRLTVV.

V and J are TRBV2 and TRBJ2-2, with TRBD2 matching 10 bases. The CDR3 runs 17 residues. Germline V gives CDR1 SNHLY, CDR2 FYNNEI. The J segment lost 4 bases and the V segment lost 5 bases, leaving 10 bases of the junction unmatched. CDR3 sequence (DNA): TGTGCCAGCAGTTCTGATACCGGGACTAGCGTCACCGGGGAGCTGTTTTTT. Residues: CASSSDTGTSVTGELFF.

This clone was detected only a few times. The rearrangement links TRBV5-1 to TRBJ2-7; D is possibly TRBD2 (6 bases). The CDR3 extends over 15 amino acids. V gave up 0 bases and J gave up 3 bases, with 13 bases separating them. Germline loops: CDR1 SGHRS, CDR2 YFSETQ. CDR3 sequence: CASSLAAGLRYEQYF. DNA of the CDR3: TGCGCCAGCAGCTTGGCGGCGGGGCTCCGCTACGAGCAGTACTTC. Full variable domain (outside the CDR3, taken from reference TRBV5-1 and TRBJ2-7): KAGVTQTPRYLIKTRGQQVTLSCSPISGHRSVSWYQQTPGQGLQFLFEYFSETQRNKGNFPGRFSGRQFSNSRSEMNVSTLELGDSALYLCASSLAAGLRYEQYFGPGTRLTVT.

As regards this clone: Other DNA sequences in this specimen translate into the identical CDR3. This CDR3 is CASSEIGAANEKLFF. DNA of the CDR3: TGTGCCAGCAGTGAAATTGGGGCTGCTAATGAAAAACTGTTTTTT. This chain links TRBV25-1 with TRBJ1-4; D is possibly TRBD1 (5 bases). Trimming cost V 2 bases and J 3 bases, with 10 bases left between them. The CDR3 length is 15 residues. The germline V gene encodes CDR1 MGHDK and CDR2 SYGVNS.

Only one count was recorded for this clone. Here the CDR3 DNA reads TGTGCCAGCAGCTTATCTAGCGGGGGCTACCAAGAGACCCAGTACTTC. It specifies CASSLSSGGYQETQYF. The genes are TRBV7-9 and TRBJ2-5; 10 nucleotides line up with TRBD2. J gave up 0 bases and V 2 bases, and 3 bases lay outside the gene matches. The CDR3 runs 16 residues. CDR1 and CDR2 from the germline V gene are SEHNR and FQNEAQ (reference sequence).

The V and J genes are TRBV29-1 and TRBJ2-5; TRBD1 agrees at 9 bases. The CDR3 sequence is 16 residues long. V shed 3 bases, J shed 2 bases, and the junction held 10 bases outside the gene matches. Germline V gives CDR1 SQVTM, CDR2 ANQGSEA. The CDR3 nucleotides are TGCAGCGTTGAGCCCGGGACAGGGCTTTTACAAGAGACCCAGTACTTC. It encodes CSVEPGTGLLQETQYF.

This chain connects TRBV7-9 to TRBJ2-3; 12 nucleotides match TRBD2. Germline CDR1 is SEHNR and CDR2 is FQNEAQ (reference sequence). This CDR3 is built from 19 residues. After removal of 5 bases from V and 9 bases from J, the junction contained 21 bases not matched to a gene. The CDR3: CASSPLGLAGTLSARTQYF. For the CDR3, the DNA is TGTGCCAGCAGCCCACTTGGACTAGCGGGGACCCTTTCAGCCCGAACGCAGTATTTT.

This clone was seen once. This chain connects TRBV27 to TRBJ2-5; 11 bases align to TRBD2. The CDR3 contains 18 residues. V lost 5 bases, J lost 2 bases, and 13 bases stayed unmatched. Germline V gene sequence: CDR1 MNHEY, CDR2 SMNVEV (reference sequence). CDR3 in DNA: TGTGCCAGCAGTCCCAATCTTCGACTAGCGGGGTATCAAGAGACCCAGTACTTC. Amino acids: CASSPNLRLAGYQETQYF.

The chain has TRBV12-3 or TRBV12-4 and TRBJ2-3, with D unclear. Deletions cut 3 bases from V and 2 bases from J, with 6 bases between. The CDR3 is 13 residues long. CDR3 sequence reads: CASSFQITDTQYF. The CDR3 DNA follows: TGTGCCAGCAGTTTTCAGATCACAGATACGCAGTATTTT.

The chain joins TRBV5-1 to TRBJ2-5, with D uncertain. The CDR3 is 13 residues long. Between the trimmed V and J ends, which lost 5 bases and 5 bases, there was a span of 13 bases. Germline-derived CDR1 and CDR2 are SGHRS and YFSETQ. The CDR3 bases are TGCGCCAGCAGTATTAGAACTCCGGAGACCCAGTACTTC. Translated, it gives CASSIRTPETQYF.

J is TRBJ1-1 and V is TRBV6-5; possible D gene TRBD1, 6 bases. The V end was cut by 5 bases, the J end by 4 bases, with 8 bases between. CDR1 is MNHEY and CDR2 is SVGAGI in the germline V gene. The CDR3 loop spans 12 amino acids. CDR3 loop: CASSRTATEAFF. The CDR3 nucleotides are TGTGCCAGCAGTCGGACAGCCACTGAAGCTTTCTTT.